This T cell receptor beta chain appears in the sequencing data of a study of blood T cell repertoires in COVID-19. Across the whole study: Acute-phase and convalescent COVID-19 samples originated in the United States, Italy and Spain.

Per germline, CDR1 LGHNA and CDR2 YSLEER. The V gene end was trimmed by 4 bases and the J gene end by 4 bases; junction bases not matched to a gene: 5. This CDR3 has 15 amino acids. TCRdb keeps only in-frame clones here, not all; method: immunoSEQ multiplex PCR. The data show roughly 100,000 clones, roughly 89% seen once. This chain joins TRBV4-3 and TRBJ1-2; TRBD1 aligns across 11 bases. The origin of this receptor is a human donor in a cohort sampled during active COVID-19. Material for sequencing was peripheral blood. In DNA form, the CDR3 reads TGCGCCAGCAGCCCAACGGGACAGGGGGGCTATGGCTACACCTTC. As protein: CASSPTGQGGYGYTF.